The 16 T cell receptor beta chains in this list originate from one sample, sequenced in a study of Ad26.COV2.S vaccination and SARS-CoV-2 variants. Only in-frame clones appear in the TCRdb table, and some are missing; sequencing was by immunoSEQ multiplex PCR. The sample holds about 400,000 clones, approximately 83% seen once. Treatment in this sample: around 19 received Ad26.COV2.S at low or high dose, single or two shots; several received placebo; per-sample allocation not given. Each sample was drawn 63 days after the first injection (of vaccine or placebo). The input for sequencing was peripheral blood, taken in a trial of Ad26.COV2.S vaccine versus placebo. The receptors stem from a person between 18 and 65 years old who received the Ad26.COV2.S COVID-19 vaccine or a placebo.

This chain uses TRBV28 with TRBJ1-2; 8 positions agree with TRBD1. V trimming: 4 bases; J trimming: 4 bases; junction bases outside the gene matches: 8. There are 15 residues in the CDR3. Germline CDR1 reads MDHEN; CDR2 reads SYDVKM. This CDR3 is CASSWRTGILYGYTF. As DNA, the CDR3 is TGTGCCAGCAGTTGGAGGACAGGGATACTCTATGGCTACACCTTC.

This clone showed up just a few times. V gene TRBV5-4 combines with J gene TRBJ1-5, with a possible D match to TRBD1 (5 bases). Germline CDR1 reads SGHNT; CDR2 reads YYREEE (reference sequence). V lost 0 bases and J lost 4, with 8 bases in between. There are 14 residues in the CDR3. The CDR3 sequence is CASSLGGYNQPQHF. CDR3 coding DNA: TGTGCCAGCAGCTTGGGGGGCTATAATCAGCCCCAGCATTTT.

V and J are TRBV7-2 and TRBJ1-5; D unclear. The CDR3 has 14 residues. CDR1 and CDR2 from the germline V gene are SGHTA and FQGNSA. Trimming removed 0 bases from V and 4 bases from J, with 7 bases in between. For the CDR3, the DNA is TGTGCCAGCAGCTTAGCGCTAAGGAATCAGCCCCAGCATTTT. Its protein product is CASSLALRNQPQHF.

V and J are TRBV15 and TRBJ2-5; D might be TRBD1 (6 bases). This CDR3 region has 13 residues. Germline values: CDR1 LNHNV, CDR2 YYDKDF (reference sequence). V dropped 8 bases and J dropped 5 bases, with 15 bases sitting between them. The CDR3 region has the DNA TGTGCCACCGCCCTCAGGGGACGGGAGACCCAGTACTTC. It yields the protein CATALRGRETQYF.

This clone has a handful of counts. This chain uses TRBV7-6 with TRBJ2-7, with D possibly called TRBD1 or TRBD2 (5 bases each). Germline CDR1 and CDR2: SGHVS and FNYEAQ. The CDR3 spans 14 residues. The V gene lost 5 bases and the J gene lost 4 bases, with 15 bases spanning the gap. The CDR3 here is CASSMSRDGYEQYF. The CDR3 DNA reads as TGTGCCAGCAGCATGTCCCGGGACGGTTACGAGCAGTACTTC.

DNA for the CDR3: TGTGCCATCAGTGACCCGGGGGCGGACACTGAAGCTTTCTTT. It is translated as CAISDPGADTEAFF. This chain uses TRBV10-3 with TRBJ1-1, with D perhaps TRBD1 (6 bases). The CDR3 extends over 14 amino acids. In germline, CDR1 is ENHRY, CDR2 SYGVKD. V lost 3 bases to trimming and J lost 3 bases, with 11 bases between them.

The chain links TRBV28 to TRBJ1-3; no definite D call. Trimming shortened V by 8 bases and J by 3 bases, and 14 bases separated the two germline ends. The CDR3 spans 14 residues. Germline V CDR1 and CDR2: MDHEN, SYDVKM. Here the CDR3 reads CASFSPGSGNTIYF. The DNA for the CDR3 is TGTGCCAGCTTCTCCCCGGGGAGTGGAAACACCATATATTTT. The full variable domain, completed using reference TRBV28 and TRBJ1-3, is DVKVTQSSRYLVKRTGEKVFLECVQDMDHENMFWYRQDPGLGLRLIYFSYDVKMKEKGDIPEGYSVSREKKERFSLILESASTNQTSMYLCASFSPGSGNTIYFGEGSWLTVV.

The gene calls are TRBV7-2 and TRBJ1-2, with a tentative D call TRBD1 (5 bases). The CDR3 is 14 residues long. Trimming took off 8 bases at V and 8 bases at J, with 21 bases between the two ends. The germline V gene encodes CDR1 SGHTA and CDR2 FQGNSA. The CDR3 reads CASRPPTRDDGYTF. Written as DNA, the CDR3 is TGTGCCAGCCGCCCTCCGACTAGGGACGACGGCTACACCTTC.

This sequence joins TRBV4-3 and TRBJ2-3; 12 bases map to TRBD2. The V segment lost 4 bases and the J segment 3 bases; nucleotides outside the gene matches: 2. The germline gives CDR1 LGHNA, CDR2 YSLEER. There are 15 residues in the CDR3. CDR3 loop: CASSPSGGATDTQYF. The CDR3 DNA follows: TGCGCCAGCAGCCCTAGCGGGGGGGCGACAGATACGCAGTATTTT.

The genes are TRBV6-4 and TRBJ1-2; 8 positions match TRBD1. CDR3 length: 13 residues. Per germline, CDR1 MRHNA and CDR2 SNTAGT. Germline trimming cut 4 bases from V and 8 bases from J; bases unmatched to any gene: 6. CDR3 nucleotide sequence: TGTGCCAGCAGTGCGGGTGCAGGGGGCGGCTACACCTTC. As protein: CASSAGAGGGYTF.

The genes are TRBV6-5 and TRBJ1-6, with D uncertain. V lost 2 bases and J lost 4, with 3 bases in between. CDR1 and CDR2 (germline): MNHEY, SVGAGI. This CDR3 has 13 amino acids. The CDR3 coding sequence is TGTGCCAGCAGTTACGGGTATAATTCACCCCTCCACTTT. It yields the protein CASSYGYNSPLHF.

V usage is TRBV12-3 or TRBV12-4 and J usage is TRBJ1-1, with unresolved D. There are 11 residues in the CDR3. The V gene lost 7 bases and the J gene lost 5 bases, with 8 bases spanning the gap. CDR3 sequence reads: CASKDATEAFF. CDR3 sequence (DNA): TGTGCCAGCAAAGATGCGACTGAAGCTTTCTTT.

This sequence joins TRBV2 and TRBJ2-4; D gene unclear. The CDR3 extends over 15 amino acids. Germline V CDR1 and CDR2: SNHLY, FYNNEI. Trimming cost V 6 bases and J 0 bases, with 12 bases left between them. CDR3 bases: TGTGCCAGCAGGGAAACAAGGATAGCCAAAAACATTCAGTACTTC. Its protein is CASRETRIAKNIQYF.

The chain joins TRBV9 to TRBJ2-1; 8 nucleotides line up with TRBD2. In germline, CDR1 is SGDLS, CDR2 YYNGEE. V lost 2 bases and J lost 2; bases outside the gene matches: 0. The CDR3 is made up of 14 amino acids. Here the CDR3 reads CASSVSGTYNEQFF. CDR3 bases: TGTGCCAGCAGCGTTAGCGGGACCTACAATGAGCAGTTCTTC.

V usage is TRBV20-1 and J usage is TRBJ2-6; D call uncertain. Trimming stripped 3 bases from V and 4 bases from J, with 10 bases between. Germline V CDR1 and CDR2: DFQATT, SNEGSKA (reference sequence). This CDR3 has 14 residues. This CDR3 is CSASAGSGANVLTF. The CDR3 DNA follows: TGCAGTGCTAGTGCTGGATCCGGGGCCAACGTCCTGACTTTC.

V gene TRBV10-1 combines with J gene TRBJ1-6; D is undetermined. The V gene's germline CDR1 is WNHNN and CDR2 SYGVQD (reference sequence). The germline V and J ends were trimmed by 3 bases and 0 bases, with 12 bases remaining between them. The CDR3 loop spans 17 amino acids. The CDR3 spells CASSDPFGSSYNSPLHF. The CDR3, as DNA: TGCGCCAGCAGTGACCCCTTTGGAAGCTCCTATAATTCACCCCTCCACTTT.